The present entry profiles one T cell receptor (beta chain) with its context. Its antigen is currently unknown. V dropped 2 bases and J dropped 6 bases, with 15 bases sitting between them. The length of the CDR3 is 15 residues. Germline CDR1 and CDR2: SGHDT and YYEEEE. The method was immunoSEQ multiplex PCR; TCRdb's version includes in-frame clones alone and lacks a portion of them. Of about 33,000 clones listed, 92% are singletons. These data originate in a study of T cells in tuberculosis. Study-level results: Active tuberculosis alpha repertoires lay closer to GMM-specific TCRs than controls'.

Sample: PBMCs. The J gene is TRBJ2-1, the V gene TRBV5-6; no clear D gene. This TCR came from a donor under 30 with latent tuberculosis or without tuberculosis infection. Some clones in this sample may be carry-over from other donors' samples. The CDR3: CASSLSSGFFNEQFF. For the CDR3, the DNA is TGTGCCAGCAGCTTAAGTTCCGGGTTTTTCAATGAGCAGTTCTTC.